A single sample gave rise to the 8 T cell receptor beta chains below, sequenced in a study of blood T cell repertoires in COVID-19. Assay: immunoSEQ multiplex PCR; the TCRdb copy retains only in-frame clones and omits some. The sample carries 200,000 to 250,000 clones, around nine tenths recorded once. The specimen sequenced was PBMCs or T cells enriched from blood (not recorded which). The receptors originated from a young man in a cohort exposed to, infected with or recovered from COVID-19 (not recorded which).

Comment on this clone: A junction end diverges from the germline sequence, so it may reflect a read error. The V and J genes are TRBV2 and TRBJ2-7; D is possibly TRBD1 (6 bases). Per the germline V gene, CDR1 is SNHLY and CDR2 is FYNNEI. The CDR3 is made up of 13 amino acids. CDR3 region: CASINAQGRRLFF. CDR3 nucleotides: TGTGCCAGCATAAATGCACAGGGCCGAAGACTCTTCTTC.

This rearrangement joins TRBV7-3 to TRBJ2-1; possible D gene TRBD2, 5 bases. The CDR3 length is 15 residues. Germline V gene lookup returns CDR1 SGHTA and CDR2 FQGTGA. V was trimmed by 5 bases and J by 8 bases, leaving 19 bases between them. As DNA, the CDR3 is TGTGCCAGCAGCCCTTCGTATGGGAGTAAGGATGAGCAGTTCTTC. As protein: CASSPSYGSKDEQFF.

There are many counts of this clone. The chain uses TRBV12-3 or TRBV12-4 and TRBJ2-1; D possibly corresponds to TRBD2 (6 bases). V was shortened by 3 bases and J by 10 bases, with 13 bases between the two germline ends. The CDR3 consists of 13 residues. The DNA of the CDR3 is TGTGCCAGCAGTTTTCATAGCGGTAACGAGCAGTTCTTC. This encodes CASSFHSGNEQFF.

In nucleotides, the CDR3 is TGTGCCAGCAGCTTAGCGCATAGTGAGCAGTACTTC. Encoded protein: CASSLAHSEQYF. The chain combines TRBV7-2 with TRBJ2-7; no reliable D call. This CDR3 spans 12 amino acids. Germline V gene data show CDR1 as SGHTA and CDR2 as FQGNSA. V lost 0 bases to trimming and J lost 7 bases, with 7 bases between them.

The chain is built from TRBV4-2 and TRBJ2-1, with D perhaps matching TRBD2 (6 bases). The CDR3 loop spans 15 amino acids. CDR1 and CDR2 (germline): LGHNA, YNFKEQ. V lost 1 base, J lost 5 bases, and 12 bases lay in between. The CDR3 here is CASSQVRIADNEQFF. CDR3 DNA sequence: TGTGCCAGCAGCCAAGTCAGAATAGCGGACAATGAGCAGTTCTTC.

CDR3 nucleotides: TGTGCCAGCAGCTTACGGTTTGACAGGGTGGGCACCATATATTTT. Translation: CASSLRFDRVGTIYF. The V gene is TRBV7-2, the J gene TRBJ1-3, with 7 bases matching TRBD1. Germline CDR1 reads SGHTA; CDR2 reads FQGNSA. V dropped 2 bases and J dropped 9; count of bases not matched to a gene: 10. The length of the CDR3 is 15 residues.

V gene TRBV19 combines with J gene TRBJ2-1; D may be TRBD2 (6 bases). The CDR3 loop spans 18 amino acids. Germline-derived CDR1 and CDR2 are LNHDA and SQIVND (reference sequence). Trimming took off 1 base at V and 3 bases at J, with 19 bases between the two ends. CDR3 DNA: TGTGCCAGTAGTATAGCATCCGACGGGAGAACCCTCTACAATGAGCAGTTCTTC. Protein: CASSIASDGRTLYNEQFF. The full variable domain, its missing parts supplied by reference TRBV19 and TRBJ2-1, is DGGITQSPKYLFRKEGQNVTLSCEQNLNHDAMYWYRQDPGQGLRLIYYSQIVNDFQKGDIAEGYSVSREKKESFPLTVTSAQKNPTAFYLCASSIASDGRTLYNEQFFGPGTRLTVL.

The chain combines TRBV15 with TRBJ2-3, with TRBD2 as a possible D gene (5 bases). V shed 3 bases and J shed 1 base, with 14 bases lying between them. This CDR3 is built from 16 residues. CDR1 is LNHNV and CDR2 is YYDKDF in the germline V gene (reference sequence). CDR3 loop: CATSRAEGGRTDTQYF. CDR3 coding DNA: TGTGCCACCAGCAGGGCTGAGGGCGGCCGCACAGATACGCAGTATTTT.